The 15 T cell receptor beta chains presented below share a single source sample, sequenced in a study of shared clonotypes between healthy human individuals. Generated by immunoSEQ multiplex PCR, the TCRdb table keeps only in-frame clones and is missing some. The table includes about 480,000 clones, 75% to 80% detected once. Sequenced input: PBMCs. The source of these receptors is a woman in her thirties or forties in good health. Some clones in this sample may be carry-over from other donors' samples.

This clone showed up just a few times. The chain combines TRBV19 with TRBJ1-1; no clear D. Per the germline V gene, CDR1 is LNHDA and CDR2 is SQIVND (reference sequence). The CDR3 is 14 residues long. Trimming took off 0 bases at V and 1 base at J, with 6 bases between the two ends. CDR3 in DNA: TGTGCCAGTAGTATAGAACGACCGAACACTGAAGCTTTCTTT. It specifies CASSIERPNTEAFF.

V usage is TRBV11-2 and J usage is TRBJ2-4; D uncertain. Germline V lookup: CDR1 SGHAT, CDR2 FQNNGV. This CDR3 region has 14 residues. Trimming pared 5 bases from V and 0 bases from J, leaving 8 bases between. CDR3 sequence reads: CASSHPVAKNIQYF. Written as DNA, the CDR3 is TGTGCCAGCAGCCATCCGGTAGCCAAAAACATTCAGTACTTC.

This clone has more than one count but fewer than ten. The chain recombines TRBV9 with TRBJ2-1; no reliable D call. Between the trimmed V and J ends, which lost 0 bases and 6 bases, there was a span of 7 bases. This CDR3 contains 13 residues. Germline lookup yields CDR1 SGDLS and CDR2 YYNGEE. The CDR3 here is CASSVGLVNEQFF. CDR3 in DNA: TGTGCCAGCAGCGTAGGCCTAGTCAATGAGCAGTTCTTC.

V is TRBV11-3 and J is TRBJ2-3; no clear D gene. V shed 2 bases and J shed 3 bases, with 9 bases lying between them. This CDR3 is 14 amino acids long. The germline V gene encodes CDR1 SGHNT and CDR2 YENEEA. The CDR3 loop reads CASSLRSETDTQYF. CDR3 nucleotides: TGTGCCAGCAGCTTAAGGTCGGAGACAGATACGCAGTATTTT.

The V and J genes are TRBV30 and TRBJ2-5; 12 positions match TRBD2. The better agreement between TRBJ2-7 and the DNA end casts doubt on the J call. This CDR3 contains 19 residues. The V gene's germline CDR1 is GTSNPN and CDR2 SVGIG (reference sequence). The CDR3 protein is CAWTNPGLAGTYNSYEQYF. The DNA of the CDR3 is TGTGCCTGGACGAACCCCGGACTAGCGGGAACCTACAACTCCTACGAGCAGTACTTC.

CDR3 sequence: CASSSGQGGGYTF. The CDR3 bases are TGCGCCAGCAGTTCCGGACAGGGCGGTGGCTACACCTTC. This chain joins TRBV5-1 and TRBJ1-2; 8 bases map to TRBD1. Trimming removed 5 bases from V and 7 bases from J; junction bases left unmatched: 7. The germline V gene encodes CDR1 SGHRS and CDR2 YFSETQ. The length of the CDR3 is 13 residues. The full variable domain, rest sourced from reference TRBV5-1 and TRBJ1-2, is KAGVTQTPRYLIKTRGQQVTLSCSPISGHRSVSWYQQTPGQGLQFLFEYFSETQRNKGNFPGRFSGRQFSNSRSEMNVSTLELGDSALYLCASSSGQGGGYTFGSGTRLTVV.

The V call is TRBV18, the J call TRBJ1-2; 8 bases fit TRBD1. V lost 3 bases to trimming and J lost 1 base; unmatched junction nucleotides: 4. The germline V gene encodes CDR1 KGHSH and CDR2 LQKENI. This CDR3 has 15 residues. The CDR3 spells CASSPPQGVNYGYTF. CDR3 DNA: TGTGCCAGCTCACCTCCACAGGGGGTTAACTATGGCTACACCTTC.

The chain recombines TRBV28 with TRBJ2-7, with 8 bases matching TRBD1. Per germline, CDR1 MDHEN and CDR2 SYDVKM. V shed 7 bases and J 3 bases; nucleotides not matched to a gene: 14. The CDR3 is made up of 16 amino acids. The CDR3 protein is CASTDHPGQVLYEQYF. CDR3 DNA: TGTGCCAGCACCGACCATCCGGGACAGGTCCTCTACGAGCAGTACTTC.

This clone was recorded only once. The V call is TRBV5-1, the J call TRBJ2-1; 8 nucleotides match TRBD2. In germline, CDR1 is SGHRS, CDR2 YFSETQ. The CDR3 spans 12 residues. V lost 0 bases, J lost 15 bases, and 5 bases stayed unmatched. The CDR3 protein is CASSLEREIMFF. The CDR3 coding sequence is TGCGCCAGCAGCTTGGAGCGGGAGATCATGTTCTTC.

The chain carries TRBV11-2 and TRBJ2-3; D gene unclear. The length of the CDR3 is 14 residues. V lost 1 base to trimming and J lost 2 bases, with 7 bases between them. From germline, CDR1 is SGHAT and CDR2 FQNNGV. For the CDR3, the DNA is TGTGCCAGCAGCTTAGCCGTCTTCACAGATACGCAGTATTTT. Protein: CASSLAVFTDTQYF.

CDR3 in amino acids: CASNGLGDTIYF. CDR3 nucleotides: TGTGCCAGTAATGGGCTTGGGGACACCATATATTTT. The chain is built from TRBV6-5 and TRBJ1-3; D is unresolved. CDR1 MNHEY and CDR2 SVGAGI come from the germline V gene. The CDR3 is 12 amino acids. Trimming removed 9 bases from V and 8 bases from J, with 14 bases in between.

The rearrangement links TRBV6-5 to TRBJ1-2, with a possible D match to TRBD1 (5 bases). Trimming pared 6 bases from V and 1 base from J, leaving 9 bases between. Germline V gene sequence: CDR1 MNHEY, CDR2 SVGAGI. This CDR3 has 13 residues. The CDR3 spells CASSLTVNYGYTF. The CDR3 bases are TGTGCCAGCAGCCTGACAGTTAACTATGGCTACACCTTC.

V gene TRBV11-2 combines with J gene TRBJ2-7, with 8 nucleotides matching TRBD2. V shed 5 bases and J 1 base; nucleotides not matched to a gene: 16. This CDR3 contains 18 residues. CDR1 SGHAT and CDR2 FQNNGV come from the germline V gene. The CDR3 region has the DNA TGTGCCAGCAGCCCTATCGGGCGATCTAGCGGGCGTTCCTACGAGCAGTACTTC. It yields the protein CASSPIGRSSGRSYEQYF.

This clone was recorded only once. The chain carries TRBV29-1 and TRBJ1-1; D unresolved. Trimming cost V 4 bases and J 0 bases, with 9 bases left between them. Germline loops: CDR1 SQVTM, CDR2 ANQGSEA. The CDR3 is 13 residues long. DNA for the CDR3: TGCAGCGTTGTTCTCTCTATGAACACTGAAGCTTTCTTT. Translated, it gives CSVVLSMNTEAFF.

V gene TRBV5-1 combines with J gene TRBJ1-2; D not resolved. V shed 0 bases and J shed 8 bases, with 11 bases lying between them. The V gene's germline CDR1 is SGHRS and CDR2 YFSETQ. The CDR3 extends over 13 amino acids. The CDR3 reads CASSLDGPDGYTF. CDR3 in DNA: TGCGCCAGCAGCTTGGACGGGCCGGACGGCTACACCTTC.